A selection of T cell receptor beta chains follows, all from one sample in a study of cytomegalovirus exposure and HLA in healthy donors. Method: immunoSEQ multiplex PCR; TCRdb's copy keeps in-frame clones and lacks some. The data show under 200,000 clones, roughly 80% seen once. The sample taken for sequencing was PBMCs. The receptors stem from a man in his forties in good health and CMV-seropositive. CDR3s include the opening cysteine and the closing phenylalanine or tryptophan. Each record gives: CDR3 protein, clone size, J gene, V gene. The listing skips clone size in some rows; elsewhere it reads once, few, many or a size class.

CDR3aa: CASSTAYEQYF
abundance: NA
j_gene: TRBJ2-7
v_gene: TRBV2

CDR3aa: CASSWDTIRDNSPLHF
abundance: NA
j_gene: TRBJ1-6
v_gene: TRBV7-2

CDR3aa: CASSLEEGLQETQYF
abundance: NA
j_gene: TRBJ2-5
v_gene: TRBV7-9

CDR3aa: CASSHGTGLSNEKLFF
abundance: once
j_gene: TRBJ1-4
v_gene: TRBV5-8

CDR3aa: CASSPGTGAFLEKLFF
abundance: NA
j_gene: TRBJ1-4
v_gene: TRBV18

CDR3aa: CASSPRAGGQETQYF
abundance: NA
j_gene: TRBJ2-5
v_gene: TRBV5-4

CDR3aa: CASSVLAILSYEQYF
abundance: NA
j_gene: TRBJ2-7
v_gene: TRBV6-6

CDR3aa: CASSTRARRVAEAFF
abundance: NA
j_gene: TRBJ1-1
v_gene: TRBV28

CDR3aa: CASSLRRGGPPQETQYF
abundance: NA
j_gene: TRBJ2-5
v_gene: TRBV11-2

CDR3aa: CASSEGRGVASTDTQYF
abundance: NA
j_gene: TRBJ2-3
v_gene: TRBV6-1

CDR3aa: CASSLKGGSYNEQFF
abundance: NA
j_gene: TRBJ2-1
v_gene: TRBV27

CDR3aa: CASGSTGGGETQYF
abundance: NA
j_gene: TRBJ2-5
v_gene: TRBV28

CDR3aa: CASSLDNSYNEQFF
abundance: NA
j_gene: TRBJ2-1
v_gene: TRBV7-9

CDR3aa: CASSVLQGSGANVLTF
abundance: NA
j_gene: TRBJ2-6
v_gene: TRBV5-4

CDR3aa: CASSPGQYNEKLFF
abundance: NA
j_gene: TRBJ1-4
v_gene: TRBV7-9

CDR3aa: CASSTEQGPIDEQYF
abundance: NA
j_gene: TRBJ2-7
v_gene: TRBV27

CDR3aa: CASSRDTSSYEQYF
abundance: NA
j_gene: TRBJ2-7
v_gene: TRBV6-6

CDR3aa: CASSQWDRGRGNTGELFF
abundance: NA
j_gene: TRBJ2-2
v_gene: TRBV4-2

CDR3aa: CASSPTWSGGETGELFF
abundance: NA
j_gene: TRBJ2-2
v_gene: TRBV4-1

CDR3aa: CASIGSWGAQYF
abundance: NA
j_gene: TRBJ2-5
v_gene: TRBV5-8

CDR3aa: CASSPGQGEFSGANVLTF
abundance: NA
j_gene: TRBJ2-6
v_gene: TRBV9

CDR3aa: CASSQYQETQYF
abundance: once
j_gene: TRBJ2-5
v_gene: TRBV28

CDR3aa: CASSPQETQYF
abundance: NA
j_gene: TRBJ2-5
v_gene: TRBV7-6

CDR3aa: CASSERTGGYYNSPLHF
abundance: NA
j_gene: TRBJ1-6
v_gene: TRBV19

CDR3aa: CASSSGLAGVVDTQYF
abundance: NA
j_gene: TRBJ2-3
v_gene: TRBV11-1

CDR3aa: CASSQDAGNEKLFF
abundance: NA
j_gene: TRBJ1-4
v_gene: TRBV4-2

CDR3aa: CASSYATGQGYEQYF
abundance: NA
j_gene: TRBJ2-7
v_gene: TRBV6-5

CDR3aa: CASSQEGGSGGEETQYF
abundance: NA
j_gene: TRBJ2-5
v_gene: TRBV4-2

CDR3aa: CASSPQSASYEQYF
abundance: once
j_gene: TRBJ2-7
v_gene: TRBV9

CDR3aa: CASSPLSTGRPYEQYF
abundance: NA
j_gene: TRBJ2-7
v_gene: TRBV18

CDR3aa: CASSLVAGFGETQYF
abundance: NA
j_gene: TRBJ2-5
v_gene: TRBV11-2

CDR3aa: CASSARASGNSYEQYF
abundance: few
j_gene: TRBJ2-7
v_gene: TRBV6-1

CDR3aa: CASSSLGRGEEKLFF
abundance: few
j_gene: TRBJ1-4
v_gene: TRBV5-6

CDR3aa: CASSLETANYGYTF
abundance: once
j_gene: TRBJ1-2
v_gene: TRBV7-8

CDR3aa: CASSTISEQYF
abundance: NA
j_gene: TRBJ2-7
v_gene: TRBV6-1

CDR3aa: CASRSAGAFNEQYF
abundance: NA
j_gene: TRBJ2-7
v_gene: TRBV6-5

CDR3aa: CASSGRDPNEKLFF
abundance: NA
j_gene: TRBJ1-4
v_gene: TRBV6-1

CDR3aa: CASSFGTSEQYF
abundance: NA
j_gene: TRBJ2-7
v_gene: TRBV11-3

CDR3aa: CASSLRVGVGTGVHEQYF
abundance: NA
j_gene: TRBJ2-7
v_gene: TRBV7-2

CDR3aa: CASSLDRGPYNSPLHF
abundance: NA
j_gene: TRBJ1-6
v_gene: TRBV5-8

CDR3aa: CSVPAGGSYNEQFF
abundance: few
j_gene: TRBJ2-1
v_gene: TRBV29-1

CDR3aa: CASSLTREVTDTQYF
abundance: NA
j_gene: TRBJ2-3
v_gene: TRBV5-1

CDR3aa: CASSPLLSAGGTYNEQFF
abundance: NA
j_gene: TRBJ2-1
v_gene: TRBV18

CDR3aa: CASVPAGAGNEQFF
abundance: NA
j_gene: TRBJ2-1
v_gene: TRBV28